This TCR beta chain was documented in a study of blood T cell repertoires in COVID-19. Per the germline V gene, CDR1 is MNHEY and CDR2 is SMNVEV (reference sequence). The trim removed 2 bases at V and 2 bases at J, leaving 2 bases unmatched. The length of the CDR3 is 14 residues. Profiled with immunoSEQ multiplex PCR; TCRdb holds only in-frame clones, not every one. The table has roughly 200,000 clones, 83% seen once. The gene calls are TRBV27 and TRBJ1-2, with 7 nucleotides matching TRBD1. Material: peripheral blood. The receptor was isolated from a woman aged 25-40 years with COVID-19, enrolled during active disease. In nucleotides, the CDR3 is TGTGCCAGCAGTTTAACAGGGGCAAACTATGGCTACACCTTC. As protein: CASSLTGANYGYTF.